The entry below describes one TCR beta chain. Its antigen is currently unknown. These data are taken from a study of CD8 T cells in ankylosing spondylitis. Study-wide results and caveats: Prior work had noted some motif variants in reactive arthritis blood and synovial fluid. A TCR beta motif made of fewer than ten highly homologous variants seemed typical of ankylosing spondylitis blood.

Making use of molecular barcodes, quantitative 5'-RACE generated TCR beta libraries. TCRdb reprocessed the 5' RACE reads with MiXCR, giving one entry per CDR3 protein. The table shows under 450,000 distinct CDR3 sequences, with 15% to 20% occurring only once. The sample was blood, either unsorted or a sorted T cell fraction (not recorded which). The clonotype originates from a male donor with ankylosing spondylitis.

In nucleotides, the CDR3 is TGCAGCGTTAGGGGAACAGGGTACCTCACTGAAGCTTTCTTT. Translated, it gives CSVRGTGYLTEAFF. The chain combines TRBV29-1 with TRBJ1-1; D perhaps matches TRBD1 (6 bases). The CDR3 covers 14 residues. V was shortened by 5 bases and J by 4 bases, with 17 bases between the two germline ends. Germline assignment: CDR1 SQVTM and CDR2 ANQGSEA.